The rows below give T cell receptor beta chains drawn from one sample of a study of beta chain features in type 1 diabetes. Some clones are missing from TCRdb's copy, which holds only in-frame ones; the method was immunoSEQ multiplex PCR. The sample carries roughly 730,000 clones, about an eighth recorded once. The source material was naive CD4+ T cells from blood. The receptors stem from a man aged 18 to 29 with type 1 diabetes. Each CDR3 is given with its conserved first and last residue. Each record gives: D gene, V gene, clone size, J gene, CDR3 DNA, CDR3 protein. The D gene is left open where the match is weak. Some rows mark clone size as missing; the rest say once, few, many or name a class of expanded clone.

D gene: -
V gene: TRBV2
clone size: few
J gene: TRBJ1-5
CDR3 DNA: TGTGCCAGCAGTCATAGGGGGAGAGACAATCAGCCCCAGCATTTT
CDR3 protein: CASSHRGRDNQPQHF

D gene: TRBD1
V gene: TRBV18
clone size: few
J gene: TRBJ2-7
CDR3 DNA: TGTGCCAGCTCGCCGGACAGGGATGGGCGGGACTTC
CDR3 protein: CASSPDRDGRDF

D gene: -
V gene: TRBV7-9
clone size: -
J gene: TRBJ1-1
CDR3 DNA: TGTGCCAGCAGCTTACAGGGAATGGGTGAAGCTTTCTTT
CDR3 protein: CASSLQGMGEAFF

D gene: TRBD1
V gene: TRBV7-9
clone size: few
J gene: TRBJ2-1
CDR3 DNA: TGTGCCAGCAGCCCCGGGACAGCTTCTTACAATGAGCAGTTCTTC
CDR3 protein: CASSPGTASYNEQFF

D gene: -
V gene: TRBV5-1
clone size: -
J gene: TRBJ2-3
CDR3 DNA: TGCGCCAGCAGGGCCGCTCCGGGGGGCACAGATACGCAGTATTTT
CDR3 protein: CASRAAPGGTDTQYF

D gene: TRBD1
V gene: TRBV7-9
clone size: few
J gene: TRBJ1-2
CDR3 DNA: TGTGCCAGCAGCTCTCTCCGGGACAGCTATGGCTACACCTTC
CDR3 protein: CASSSLRDSYGYTF

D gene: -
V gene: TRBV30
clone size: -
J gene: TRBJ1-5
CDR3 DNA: TGTGCCTGTCAGGAGGCCACCTATATGCCCCAGCATTTT
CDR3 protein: CACQEATYMPQHF

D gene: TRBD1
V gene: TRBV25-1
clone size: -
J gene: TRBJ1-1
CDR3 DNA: TGTACCTCCAGCTCAGGGGGTAGTAACACTGAAGCTTTCTTT
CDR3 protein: CTSSSGGSNTEAFF

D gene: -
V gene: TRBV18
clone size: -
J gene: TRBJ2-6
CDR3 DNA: TGTGCCAGCTCACCAGACTGGAGGGCCAACGTCCTGACTTTC
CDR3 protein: CASSPDWRANVLTF

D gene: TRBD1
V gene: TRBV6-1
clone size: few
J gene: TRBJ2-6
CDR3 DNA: TGTGCCAGCAGTGCCGGGACAGACAGCTCTGGGGCCAACGTCCTGACTTTC
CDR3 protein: CASSAGTDSSGANVLTF

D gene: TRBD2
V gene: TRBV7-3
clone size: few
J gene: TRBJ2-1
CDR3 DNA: TGTGCCAGCAGCCCCAGACTAGCGGGGCGCAATGAGCAGTTCTTC
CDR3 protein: CASSPRLAGRNEQFF

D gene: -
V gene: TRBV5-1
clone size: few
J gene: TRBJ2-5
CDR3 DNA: TGCGCCAGCAGCTTGAACGAAGAGACCCAGTACTTC
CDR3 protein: CASSLNEETQYF

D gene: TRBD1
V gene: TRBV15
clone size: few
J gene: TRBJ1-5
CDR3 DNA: TGTGCCACCAGCGGGACAGGGCTTAGGAATCAGCCCCAGCATTTT
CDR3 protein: CATSGTGLRNQPQHF

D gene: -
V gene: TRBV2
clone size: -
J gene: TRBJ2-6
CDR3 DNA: TGTGCCAGCAGGTTGCTAGCAACTGGGGCCAACGTCCTGACTTTC
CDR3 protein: CASRLLATGANVLTF

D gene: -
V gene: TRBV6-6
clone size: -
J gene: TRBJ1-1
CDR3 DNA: TGTGCCAGCGCCCCGGCAGCGAACACTGAAGCTTTCTTT
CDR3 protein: CASAPAANTEAFF

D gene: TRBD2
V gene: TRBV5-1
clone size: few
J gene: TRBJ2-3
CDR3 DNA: TGCGCCAGCAGCTTGGCCGTTGGGCTAGCGGGGGAGACAGATACGCAGTATTTT
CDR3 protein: CASSLAVGLAGETDTQYF

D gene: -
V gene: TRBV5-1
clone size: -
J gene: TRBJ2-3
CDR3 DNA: TGCGCCAGCAGCTTGGACGCAGGAGATACGCAGTATTTT
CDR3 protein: CASSLDAGDTQYF

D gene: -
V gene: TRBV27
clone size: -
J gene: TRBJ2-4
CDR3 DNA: TGTGCCAGCAGCTCAACAGGGCTAGCCAAAAACATTCAGTACTTC
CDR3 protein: CASSSTGLAKNIQYF